A single sample is the source of the 30 T cell receptor beta chains below, sequenced in a study of T cells of healthy individuals. TCRdb called the 5' RACE reads again in MiXCR, with one record for every CDR3 protein. The repertoire holds about 53,000 distinct CDR3 sequences, with 14% to 15% as singletons. Receptors were obtained from a human donor in good health.

Many counts were recorded for this clonotype. The chain has TRBV18 and TRBJ2-1; 8 bases match TRBD2. V lost 0 bases to trimming and J lost 7 bases; unmatched junction nucleotides: 8. Germline loops: CDR1 KGHSH, CDR2 LQKENI. The CDR3 is made up of 16 amino acids. The CDR3 bases are TGTGCCAGCTCACCACCGAGGCGGGGGGAGGAAAATGAGCAGTTCTTC. The encoded protein is CASSPPRRGEENEQFF. The full variable domain, completed using reference TRBV18 and TRBJ2-1, is NAGVMQNPRHLVRRRGQEARLRCSPMKGHSHVYWYRQLPEEGLKFMVYLQKENIIDESGMPKERFSAEFPKEGPSILRIQQVVRGDSAAYFCASSPPRRGEENEQFFGPGTRLTVL.

The chain couples TRBV20-1 to TRBJ2-1; 9 bases map to TRBD1. The CDR3 totals 14 residues. Germline-derived CDR1 and CDR2 are DFQATT and SNEGSKA (reference sequence). With V trimmed by 6 bases and J by 3 bases, 6 bases remained unmatched. The CDR3 DNA sequence: TGCAGTGCAAACAGGGGGCGCGACTACAATGAGCAGTTCTTC. It yields the protein CSANRGRDYNEQFF.

This chain uses TRBV5-6 with TRBJ2-3; 9 bases agree with TRBD1. J lost 3 bases, V lost 2 bases, and 4 bases had no gene match. This CDR3 is 15 amino acids long. CDR1 is SGHDT, CDR2 YYEEEE, per germline. The CDR3 is CASSFGTGWTDTQYF. CDR3 nucleotide sequence: TGTGCCAGCAGCTTCGGGACAGGGTGGACAGATACGCAGTATTTT.

The chain carries TRBV9 and TRBJ1-1, with D perhaps TRBD1 (6 bases). Trimming cost V 0 bases and J 5 bases, with 14 bases left between them. Germline-derived CDR1 and CDR2 are SGDLS and YYNGEE. CDR3 length: 15 residues. The CDR3 sequence is CASSVDNREGTEAFF. CDR3 DNA: TGTGCCAGCAGCGTAGATAACAGGGAGGGGACTGAAGCTTTCTTT.

This clonotype came up once. A much more abundant neighbour one base away suggests this may be a read error. The CDR3 DNA sequence: TGTGTCAGCAGCGGGAGGCGGACAGATACGCAGTATTTT. It translates to CVSSGRRTDTQYF. The rearrangement joins TRBV6-5 to TRBJ2-3, with 9 bases that match TRBD2. The length of the CDR3 is 13 residues. Looked up from germline, CDR1 is MNHEY and CDR2 is SVGAGI.

This clonotype has only a few counts. The gene calls are TRBV10-3 and TRBJ1-1; D gene uncertain. CDR3 length: 15 residues. The V gene's germline CDR1 is ENHRY and CDR2 SYGVKD. Trimming left V 0 bases short and J 5 bases short, with 13 bases between. In DNA form, the CDR3 reads TGTGCCATCAGTGAGTCTGTGGGCTGGGTAACTGAAGCTTTCTTT. Translating it yields CAISESVGWVTEAFF.

The rearrangement uses TRBV12-3 or TRBV12-4 and TRBJ2-7; TRBD1 matches 10 bases. The ends lost 5 bases at V and 6 bases at J; junction bases unmatched: 16. The CDR3 loop spans 17 amino acids. The CDR3 sequence is CASSPWGRTGGLLEQYF. The CDR3 DNA sequence: TGTGCCAGCAGTCCGTGGGGGAGGACAGGGGGTTTACTCGAGCAGTACTTC.

This clonotype was seen a handful of times. The rearrangement joins TRBV4-3 to TRBJ1-2; TRBD1 agrees at 7 bases. V dropped 2 bases and J dropped 8; count of bases not matched to a gene: 11. Germline assignment: CDR1 LGHNA and CDR2 YSLEER. The CDR3 has 15 amino acids. The CDR3 region has the DNA TGCGCCAGCAGCCAACGGAAAGGGGGCGCCGGGGGCTACACCTTC. Its translation: CASSQRKGGAGGYTF.

This clonotype has at least ten counts. V gene TRBV11-2 combines with J gene TRBJ1-1; 8 bases map to TRBD1. V lost 5 bases, J lost 1 base, and 3 bases stayed unmatched. This CDR3 comprises 14 residues. In germline, CDR1 is SGHAT, CDR2 FQNNGV. In nucleotides, the CDR3 is TGTGCCAGCAGCCCCCAGGGGGCGAACACTGAAGCTTTCTTT. Residues: CASSPQGANTEAFF.

This clonotype came up many times. This chain connects TRBV10-3 to TRBJ2-3; D unclear. The CDR3 extends over 14 amino acids. From germline, CDR1 is ENHRY and CDR2 SYGVKD. The V gene lost 4 bases and the J gene lost 2 bases, with 10 bases spanning the gap. The CDR3: CAISGIEATDTQYF. The CDR3, as DNA: TGTGCCATCAGTGGGATCGAGGCCACAGATACGCAGTATTTT.

This clonotype was detected a few times. This chain links TRBV20-1 with TRBJ2-1, with TRBD2 matching over 7 bases. With 1 base clipped from V and 6 bases from J, the junction kept 12 bases outside the gene matches. From germline, CDR1 is DFQATT and CDR2 SNEGSKA (reference sequence). The CDR3 loop spans 16 amino acids. The chain's CDR3 is CSARGGRDWGGNEQFF. Here the CDR3 DNA reads TGCAGTGCTAGAGGAGGGCGGGACTGGGGGGGCAATGAGCAGTTCTTC.

This clonotype was seen repeatedly, ten times or more. The V and J genes are TRBV6-5 and TRBJ2-2, with TRBD2 as a possible D gene (6 bases). Trimming removed 0 bases at V and 2 bases at J, with 13 bases between. This CDR3 has 17 residues. CDR1 is MNHEY, CDR2 SVGAGI, per germline. CDR3 nucleotides: TGTGCCAGCAGTTACTCGAACCGGGGGTTCAACACCGGGGAGCTGTTTTTT. It codes for CASSYSNRGFNTGELFF.

This sequence joins TRBV27 and TRBJ2-2; D gene unclear. The CDR3 covers 14 residues. CDR1 MNHEY and CDR2 SMNVEV come from the germline V gene (reference sequence). V was pared by 3 bases and J by 1 base, with 6 bases between. The CDR3, as DNA: TGTGCCAGCAGTTTGGGCAGGAACACCGGGGAGCTGTTTTTT. Residues: CASSLGRNTGELFF.

This clonotype was observed many times. V is TRBV18 and J is TRBJ1-1, with 7 bases aligning to TRBD1. CDR1 and CDR2 from the germline V gene are KGHSH and LQKENI. V lost 1 base, J lost 1 base, and 3 bases stayed unmatched. CDR3 size: 15 residues. The CDR3 DNA reads as TGTGCCAGCTCACCACTCGAGGGGGCGAACACTGAAGCTTTCTTT. Encoded protein: CASSPLEGANTEAFF. The full variable domain, its missing parts supplied by reference TRBV18 and TRBJ1-1, is NAGVMQNPRHLVRRRGQEARLRCSPMKGHSHVYWYRQLPEEGLKFMVYLQKENIIDESGMPKERFSAEFPKEGPSILRIQQVVRGDSAAYFCASSPLEGANTEAFFGQGTRLTVV.

Ten or more counts support this clonotype. The chain has TRBV7-9 and TRBJ2-3, with D perhaps TRBD2 (5 bases). The V gene lost 5 bases and the J gene lost 0 bases, with 33 bases spanning the gap. CDR1 and CDR2 (germline): SEHNR, FQNEAQ (reference sequence). The CDR3 contains 22 residues. The DNA for the CDR3 is TGTGCCAGCAGCCGAGGCGTTGGGTCTAGCTGGGCGAGAGCAGCTAGCACAGATACGCAGTATTTT. Its protein is CASSRGVGSSWARAASTDTQYF.

Turning to this clonotype: Given a much more abundant clone one base away, this may be a read error. The chain links TRBV7-9 to TRBJ2-7; TRBD1 or TRBD2 may be the D gene (5 bases each). Germline V lookup: CDR1 SEHNR, CDR2 FQNEAQ (reference sequence). The CDR3 consists of 15 residues. CDR3 sequence reads: CASSPGTGNSYKQYF. As DNA, the CDR3 is TGTGCCAGCAGCCCTGGGACGGGGAACTCCTACAAGCAGTACTTC.

This clonotype was counted only a few times. The chain is built from TRBV7-2 and TRBJ2-1; 9 bases align to TRBD2. CDR1 is SGHTA, CDR2 FQGNSA, per germline. The V segment lost 2 bases and the J segment 7 bases; nucleotides outside the gene matches: 6. The CDR3 has 15 amino acids. CDR3 residues: CASSLIAGAGNEQFF. As DNA, the CDR3 is TGTGCCAGCAGCTTAATAGCGGGAGCCGGGAATGAGCAGTTCTTC. The entire variable domain, with the rest obtained from reference TRBV7-2 and TRBJ2-1, is as follows: GAGVSQSPSNKVTEKGKDVELRCDPISGHTALYWYRQSLGQGLEFLIYFQGNSAPDKSGLPSDRFSAERTGGSVSTLTIQRTQQEDSAVYLCASSLIAGAGNEQFFGPGTRLTVL.

The chain employs TRBV3-2 and TRBJ1-1; the D call TRBD1 from the table was never checked on the DNA. TRBV3-2 is annotated as a pseudogene. The CDR3 loop spans 16 amino acids. CDR3 amino acids: CASSQEWTGEDTEAFF. The CDR3 region has the DNA TGTGCCAGCAGCCAAGAATGGACAGGGGAGGACACTGAAGCTTTCTTT.

V gene TRBV6-2 or TRBV6-3 combines with J gene TRBJ1-5; D gene uncertain. The germline V gene has CDR1 MNHEY and CDR2 SVGEGT. V dropped 2 bases and J dropped 5 bases, with 10 bases sitting between them. The CDR3 extends over 14 amino acids. The DNA of the CDR3 is TGTGCCAGCAGTTACGCCGGCCCTCATCAGCCCCAGCATTTT. Its protein is CASSYAGPHQPQHF.

This clonotype was recorded once. No conserved phenylalanine or tryptophan is present at the end of the CDR3, so a read error is the likely explanation. The chain links TRBV6-6 to TRBJ1-1, with D maybe TRBD1 (6 bases). In germline, CDR1 is MNHNY, CDR2 SVGAGI (reference sequence). CDR3 length equals 13 residues. The V end lost 5 bases, the J end lost 5 bases, and 12 bases lay between the germline ends. CDR3 region: CASSGQSGTEAFY. In DNA, the CDR3 is TGTGCCAGCAGTGGACAGTCAGGGACTGAAGCTTTCTAT.

This clonotype was counted many times. The V and J genes are TRBV10-1 and TRBJ2-1; D is perhaps TRBD1 (5 bases). The CDR3 covers 15 residues. Trimming stripped 3 bases from V and 0 bases from J, with 9 bases between. Germline V gives CDR1 WNHNN, CDR2 SYGVQD (reference sequence). CDR3 protein: CASSDRTPSYNEQFF. The CDR3 DNA sequence: TGCGCCAGCAGTGACCGGACACCCTCCTACAATGAGCAGTTCTTC.

The chain joins TRBV11-2 to TRBJ2-6; TRBD2 matches at 9 bases. Losses at the gene ends were 6 bases for V and 0 bases for J; bases not matched to a gene: 6. Germline assignment: CDR1 SGHAT and CDR2 FQNNGV. The CDR3 sequence is 17 residues long. The CDR3 nucleotides read TGTGCCAGCAGGGGTAGCGGGGGAAGCTCTGGGGCCAACGTCCTGACTTTC. Encoded protein: CASRGSGGSSGANVLTF.

This chain connects TRBV29-1 to TRBJ2-3, with 9 bases matching TRBD1. In germline, CDR1 is SQVTM, CDR2 ANQGSEA. The CDR3 is 12 residues long. V lost 3 bases to trimming and J lost 8 bases; unmatched junction nucleotides: 3. In DNA form, the CDR3 reads TGCAGCGTTGAGGACAGGGGATCTACGCAGTATTTT. Translated, it gives CSVEDRGSTQYF.

This clonotype has only a few counts. The chain is built from TRBV29-1 and TRBJ2-3, with D unresolved. The CDR3 is 11 residues long. V dropped 3 bases and J dropped 2 bases, with 3 bases sitting between them. The germline V gene encodes CDR1 SQVTM and CDR2 ANQGSEA. CDR3 bases: TGCAGCGTTGAGCTCACAGATACGCAGTATTTT. It encodes CSVELTDTQYF.

This clonotype showed up just a few times. The rearrangement joins TRBV5-1 to TRBJ2-5; D is undetermined. The CDR3 loop spans 15 amino acids. V lost 1 base and J 9 bases, leaving 19 bases between the germline ends. Per the germline V gene, CDR1 is SGHRS and CDR2 is YFSETQ. The CDR3, as DNA: TGCGCCAGCAGCTTGTACGTTGGAGAGTCTCCCGCCCAGTACTTC. Protein: CASSLYVGESPAQYF.

This clonotype was recorded at least ten times. The V call is TRBV5-1, the J call TRBJ2-6; D gene unclear. Deletions cut 3 bases from V and 2 bases from J, with 9 bases between. Germline V gives CDR1 SGHRS, CDR2 YFSETQ. This CDR3 is 15 amino acids long. CDR3 sequence (DNA): TGCGCCAGCAGCTACGGACGCGCTGGGGCCAACGTCCTGACTTTC. Translation: CASSYGRAGANVLTF.

This clonotype was picked up a small number of times. This chain connects TRBV19 to TRBJ1-2; possible D gene TRBD1, 5 bases. The CDR3 runs 13 residues. Per germline, CDR1 LNHDA and CDR2 SQIVND (reference sequence). V lost 7 bases, J lost 8 bases, and 17 bases lay in between. The CDR3: CASTSGDGRGYTF. CDR3 nucleotide sequence: TGTGCCAGTACCTCCGGGGACGGCCGGGGCTACACCTTC. Variable domain in full (rest from reference TRBV19 and TRBJ1-2): DGGITQSPKYLFRKEGQNVTLSCEQNLNHDAMYWYRQDPGQGLRLIYYSQIVNDFQKGDIAEGYSVSREKKESFPLTVTSAQKNPTAFYLCASTSGDGRGYTFGSGTRLTVV.

This clonotype appeared many times. CDR3 sequence (DNA): TGTGCCAGCAGCCAAGATATTATCCTCGGGGCAGCGCGTTGGGAAAATGAAAAACTGTTTTTT. Its protein is CASSQDIILGAARWENEKLFF. The chain uses TRBV3-1 and TRBJ1-4; D perhaps matches TRBD1 (5 bases). CDR1 LGHDT and CDR2 YNNKEL come from the germline V gene (reference sequence). The CDR3 is 21 residues long. V was clipped by 0 bases and J by 5 bases, with 28 bases between them.

Only a few counts were recorded for this clonotype. The chain recombines TRBV20-1 with TRBJ2-3, with 7 nucleotides matching TRBD2. Germline CDR1 reads DFQATT; CDR2 reads SNEGSKA (reference sequence). J was trimmed by 2 bases and V by 6 bases; bases with no gene match: 11. The CDR3 covers 15 residues. The CDR3 DNA reads as TGCAGTGCGTTCCTAGCGGTGGGTAACACAGATACGCAGTATTTT. This encodes CSAFLAVGNTDTQYF.

The V gene is TRBV7-9, the J gene TRBJ2-3; either TRBD1 or TRBD2 may supply D (5 bases each). The CDR3 extends over 15 amino acids. Trimming left V 4 bases short and J 0 bases short, with 11 bases between. Germline CDR1 SEHNR, CDR2 FQNEAQ (reference sequence). CDR3 in DNA: TGTGCCAGCAGCTCTCGGGACCTAAGCACAGATACGCAGTATTTT. It specifies CASSSRDLSTDTQYF.